The present T cell receptor beta chain was sequenced within a study of blood T cell repertoires in COVID-19. Study-wide context: Sample material is recorded as cDNA or gDNA derived from T cells, B-cell-depleted T cells, or PBMCs.

In the authors' workflow: Counts of nucleated cells, estimated from reference gene primer amplification, were obtained. The repertoire was sequenced with immunoSEQ multiplex PCR; TCRdb's copy has only in-frame clones and lacks some. The V and J calls and clone size are taken from that table; D and trimming were inferred from the DNA. The sample has 400,000 to 500,000 clones; approximately 91% are singletons. Across under 25 US areas, participants ranged in age from roughly 18 to 95 years. Which cohort a participant joined came from the clinical history participants gave. This CDR3 contains 17 residues. Trimming removed 0 bases from V and 5 bases from J; junction bases left unmatched: 12. Per germline, CDR1 SGDLS and CDR2 YYNGEE.

V is TRBV9 and J is TRBJ2-7; TRBD1 matches 9 bases. Input material: PBMCs or T cells enriched from blood (not recorded which). The sequence was collected from a woman under 30 who had been exposed to COVID-19. This CDR3 is CASSVGIGTGIAHEQYF. The CDR3 DNA sequence: TGTGCCAGCAGCGTAGGAATTGGGACAGGGATAGCCCACGAGCAGTACTTC.